This is a list of T cell receptor beta chains from one sample in a study of identical twins. TCRdb processed the 5' RACE reads anew with MiXCR; each CDR3 protein has one entry. The top ten hold under 15% of the sample, which has hundreds of thousands of distinct CDR3 sequences, 15% to 20% seen once. In addition, the sample was reused for a study of T cells expressing NK-cell markers.

The sequenced sample consisted of PBMCs. The source of these receptors is a woman under 30 in good health. The CDR3 runs from the conserved cysteine through the conserved F or W. The order of the fields is J gene, clone size, D gene, V gene, CDR3 DNA, CDR3 protein. The D gene is left open where the match is weak. Not all rows give a size; the values are once, few, many and, for expanded clones, a class.

TRBJ1-1 | NA | NA | TRBV6-1 | TGTGCCAGCAGGGGCCGAGTGCGGGTCGCAATGAACACTGAAGCTTTCTTT | CASRGRVRVAMNTEAFF
TRBJ2-5 | NA | TRBD1 | TRBV5-1 | TGCGCCAGCAGCCGCGACAGGGGGCAAGGGGAGACCCAGTACTTC | CASSRDRGQGETQYF
TRBJ2-1 | few | TRBD2 | TRBV20-1 | TGCAGTGCCTTAGCGGGAGGGCCGAAGAATGAGCAGTTCTTC | CSALAGGPKNEQFF
TRBJ2-7 | NA | NA | TRBV10-3 | TGTGCCATCAGTGAAATACTAGCCTCCCCAGGGGAGCAGTACTTC | CAISEILASPGEQYF
TRBJ2-7 | NA | NA | TRBV20-1 | TGCAGTGCCCTCAAGGGCGGGTTCCTCTACGAGCAGTACTTC | CSALKGGFLYEQYF
TRBJ1-6 | NA | NA | TRBV15 | TGTGCCACCAGCAGAGATATTAGAGGGGGGGGTTCACCCCTCCACTTT | CATSRDIRGGGSPLHF
TRBJ1-2 | NA | NA | TRBV7-3 | TGTGCCAGCAGCTCAAGAGGGGGACCAAATGGCTACACCTTC | CASSSRGGPNGYTF
TRBJ2-3 | NA | NA | TRBV7-2 | TGTGCCAGCAGACTGGGCCATCCGAGGTACAGGGATACGCAGTATTTT | CASRLGHPRYRDTQYF
TRBJ1-2 | NA | TRBD1 | TRBV20-1 | TGCAGTGCTAGAGCCAGGCGACAGGGGAACTATGGCTACACCTTC | CSARARRQGNYGYTF
TRBJ2-1 | NA | TRBD2 | TRBV9 | TGTGCCAGCAGCTCCCAAGGGACTAGCGGACTTTACAATGAGCAGTTCTTC | CASSSQGTSGLYNEQFF
TRBJ2-1 | few | TRBD1 | TRBV12-3/TRBV12-4 | TGTGCCAGCAGTTCTCCCGGACAGGGGGAGAATGAGCAGTTCTTC | CASSSPGQGENEQFF
TRBJ1-3 | NA | NA | TRBV4-3 | TGCGCCAGCAGCCAAGATCGGGGGGAGTACACCATATATTTT | CASSQDRGEYTIYF
TRBJ2-1 | many | TRBD2 | TRBV7-2 | TGTGCCAGCAGCAGGCTAGCGGGGTACAATGAGCAGTTCTTC | CASSRLAGYNEQFF
TRBJ2-3 | NA | NA | TRBV12-3/TRBV12-4 | TGTGCCAGCAGTTTGCAGGGGCTAGCGGGCACAGATACGCAGTATTTT | CASSLQGLAGTDTQYF
TRBJ2-1 | few | TRBD1 | TRBV27 | TGTGCCAGCGCACAGACAGGGGGCGGCAATGAGCAGTTCTTC | CASAQTGGGNEQFF
TRBJ2-4 | few | TRBD2 | TRBV6-1 | TGTGCCAGCACCCCGGGACTAGCCGGAAACATTCAGTACTTC | CASTPGLAGNIQYF
TRBJ2-5 | few | NA | TRBV7-9 | TGTGCCAGCAGCTCAGGACGGAAGAACGCACAAGAGACCCAGTACTTC | CASSSGRKNAQETQYF
TRBJ1-2 | few | NA | TRBV7-8 | TGTGCCAGCAGCTTCAGCCCCAGGTCCGGAGACAGAGACTATGGCTACACCTTC | CASSFSPRSGDRDYGYTF
TRBJ2-5 | NA | NA | TRBV5-1 | TGCGCCAGCAGCTTGGGTCCTAGCGTGGGTCAAGAGACCCAGTACTTC | CASSLGPSVGQETQYF
TRBJ2-3 | few | TRBD1 | TRBV5-1 | TGCGCCAGCAGCTTGATGGGCAGGGGGCCAGATACGCAGTATTTT | CASSLMGRGPDTQYF
TRBJ2-7 | NA | NA | TRBV5-5 | TGTGCCAGCAGCTTCTCGGTCGGTTACGAGCAGTACTTC | CASSFSVGYEQYF
TRBJ2-4 | few | NA | TRBV18 | TGTGCCAGCTCACCAGGTGGTTTAGTGAACATTCAGTACTTC | CASSPGGLVNIQYF
TRBJ1-1 | few | NA | TRBV12-3/TRBV12-4 | TGTGCCAGCAAGCGGGGACACTTGAACACTGAAGCTTTCTTT | CASKRGHLNTEAFF
TRBJ2-1 | NA | NA | TRBV5-1 | TGCGCCAGCAGATGGGGAGCGGGCGTCTACAATGAGCAGTTCTTC | CASRWGAGVYNEQFF
TRBJ2-3 | NA | NA | TRBV29-1 | TGCAGCGTTGAAGACAGATTTGCCACTTCCACAGATACGCAGTATTTT | CSVEDRFATSTDTQYF
TRBJ2-1 | NA | NA | TRBV20-1 | TGCAGTGCCCCCGGGACCTTCTCCTACAATGAGCAGTTCTTC | CSAPGTFSYNEQFF
TRBJ2-1 | few | NA | TRBV3-1 | TGTGCCAGCAGCCAAGTGGGGCCAACGAATGAGCAGTTCTTC | CASSQVGPTNEQFF
TRBJ2-1 | few | TRBD1 | TRBV7-8 | TGTGCCAGCAGCTCGGCGACAGGGGGGATAGGTGAGCAGTTCTTC | CASSSATGGIGEQFF
TRBJ2-3 | few | TRBD2 | TRBV2 | TGTGCCAGCAGAGCCCGGACTAGCGCTAGCACAGATACGCAGTATTTT | CASRARTSASTDTQYF
TRBJ2-7 | NA | TRBD1 | TRBV12-3/TRBV12-4 | TGTGCCAGCGCTTCCCGGGACAGGTATAACGAGCAGTACTTC | CASASRDRYNEQYF
TRBJ2-7 | NA | NA | TRBV7-2 | TGTGCCAGCAGCTTCTGGGGGCCCTCGTACGAGCAGTACTTC | CASSFWGPSYEQYF
TRBJ2-3 | NA | TRBD2 | TRBV20-1 | TGCAGTGCTAGAGATCCGGGACTAGCGGGAGGGCCGGTGTATTTT | CSARDPGLAGGPVYF
TRBJ2-4 | few | NA | TRBV10-1 | TGCGCCAGCAGCCCCGGACAAAGCAAAAACATTCAGTACTTC | CASSPGQSKNIQYF
TRBJ1-3 | few | NA | TRBV12-3/TRBV12-4 | TGTGCCAGCAGCCCGCATCCGGGCCCTGGAAACACCATATATTTT | CASSPHPGPGNTIYF
TRBJ2-1 | NA | NA | TRBV24-1 | TGTGCCACCAGTGCCCAGACAGACAATGAGCAGTTCTTC | CATSAQTDNEQFF
TRBJ2-7 | NA | NA | TRBV27 | TGTGCCAGCAGTCCACGGACGGCCTCTCCCTACGAGCAGTACTTC | CASSPRTASPYEQYF
TRBJ2-7 | NA | NA | TRBV12-3/TRBV12-4 | TGTGCCAGCAGTCCGCTAGCCGGGGAGCAGTACTTC | CASSPLAGEQYF
TRBJ2-5 | few | TRBD2 | TRBV20-1 | TGCAGTAGTTTCGGACTAGCGGGGGAAGAGACCCAGTACTTC | CSSFGLAGEETQYF
TRBJ2-1 | few | TRBD1 | TRBV5-6 | TGTGCCAGCAGCTTCACCGGGACAGGGGGTAAGCGGCAGTTCTTC | CASSFTGTGGKRQFF
TRBJ1-5 | NA | NA | TRBV20-1 | TGCAGTGCAACACAGTCATATAGCAATCAGCCCCAGCATTTT | CSATQSYSNQPQHF
TRBJ2-3 | few | NA | TRBV29-1 | TGCACCTACGGGCGTACCCAGGATACGCAGTATTTT | CTYGRTQDTQYF
TRBJ1-1 | few | TRBD1 | TRBV12-3/TRBV12-4 | TGTGCCAGCAGGACACGGGACAGGGGGGTGCACACTGAAGCTTTCTTT | CASRTRDRGVHTEAFF
TRBJ1-5 | few | NA | TRBV6-1 | TGTGCCAGCAGCGGGGGGCGCGGTAGAAGAGGGGCGTCGGAGCCCCAGCATTTT | CASSGGRGRRGASEPQHF
TRBJ2-3 | NA | NA | TRBV29-1 | TGCAGCGGTCGCTTTCGCGATACGCAGTATTTT | CSGRFRDTQYF
TRBJ1-4 | NA | TRBD1 | TRBV6-5 | TGTGCCAGCAGTAACTCCCGACAGGGGGCAGAAAAACTGTTTTTT | CASSNSRQGAEKLFF
TRBJ2-2 | few | TRBD1 | TRBV28 | TGTGCCAGCAGTTTCTTTAAGGGCAGGGGGAGACCAACGAACACCGGGGAGCTGTTTTTT | CASSFFKGRGRPTNTGELFF
TRBJ2-1 | NA | NA | TRBV12-3/TRBV12-4 | TGTGCCAGCAAACGACTCCGGTCTGGGGAGCAGTTCTTC | CASKRLRSGEQFF
TRBJ2-3 | few | NA | TRBV5-1 | TGCGCCAGCAGCACCAACACAGATACGCAGTATTTT | CASSTNTDTQYF
TRBJ2-1 | NA | NA | TRBV7-2 | TGTGCCAGCAGCTATACAGGGATTGAGCAGTTCTTC | CASSYTGIEQFF
TRBJ2-1 | NA | TRBD2 | TRBV20-1 | TGCAGTTCTAAGACTAGCGGGAGATTGTATGAGCAGTTCTTC | CSSKTSGRLYEQFF
TRBJ1-1 | few | NA | TRBV29-1 | TGCAGCGTCCTTCGGAGGACTGAAGCTTTCTTT | CSVLRRTEAFF
TRBJ1-6 | NA | TRBD1 | TRBV5-1 | TGCGCCAGCAGCTTGAGGGACAGGCATTCACCCCTCCACTTT | CASSLRDRHSPLHF
TRBJ2-1 | many | TRBD1 | TRBV20-1 | TGCAGTGTCCCGGAGACAGGGCGGAATGAGCAGTTCTTC | CSVPETGRNEQFF
TRBJ2-3 | few | NA | TRBV20-1 | TGCAGTGCTACCTCAGGGGCTGGAGGCACAGATACGCAGTATTTT | CSATSGAGGTDTQYF
TRBJ2-6 | NA | TRBD1 | TRBV10-3 | TGTGCCATCAGATTTGGACAGGGTCAGGGTACTGGGGCCAACGTCCTGACTTTC | CAIRFGQGQGTGANVLTF